The next 15 T cell receptor beta chains were all read from a single sample in a study of T cell responses to AZD1222 COVID-19 vaccine. TCRdb's table, derived via immunoSEQ multiplex PCR, lists solely in-frame clones and lacks some. The sample includes fewer than 80,000 clones, 79% of them seen just once. The sequencing used peripheral blood, collected on day 0 of MenACWY control vaccination. The receptors originated from an adult in good health.

The V and J genes are TRBV18 and TRBJ1-1, with D perhaps TRBD1 (5 bases). The CDR3 is 13 amino acids. CDR1 KGHSH and CDR2 LQKENI come from the germline V gene. V was trimmed by 6 bases and J by 6 bases, leaving 14 bases between them. The CDR3 reads CASSLGTSSEAFF. The CDR3 coding sequence is TGTGCCAGCTCCCTAGGGACGTCATCTGAAGCTTTCTTT.

This clone was found a few times. The chain combines TRBV5-1 with TRBJ1-6, with D maybe TRBD1 (5 bases). The CDR3 runs 15 residues. Trimming removed 4 bases from V and 6 bases from J, with 14 bases in between. Germline values: CDR1 SGHRS, CDR2 YFSETQ. The CDR3 nucleotides are TGCGCCAGCAGCCCGATGACAGATTCTAATTCACCCCTCCACTTT. Its translation is CASSPMTDSNSPLHF.

The V and J genes are TRBV10-3 and TRBJ1-2, with D tentatively TRBD1 (5 bases). The CDR3 length is 13 residues. V lost 4 bases, J lost 8 bases, and 14 bases lay in between. From germline, CDR1 is ENHRY and CDR2 SYGVKD. This chain's CDR3 is CAISAWGVEGYTF. The CDR3 region has the DNA TGTGCCATCAGTGCGTGGGGGGTTGAGGGCTACACCTTC.

The chain carries TRBV18 and TRBJ1-2; D may be TRBD1 (5 bases). V lost 6 bases to trimming and J lost 3 bases, with 14 bases between them. CDR1 and CDR2 from the germline V gene are KGHSH and LQKENI. The CDR3 spans 14 residues. The CDR3: CASSPRQIDYGYTF. The CDR3 DNA follows: TGTGCCAGCTCTCCTAGACAGATCGACTATGGCTACACCTTC.

This clone was found a few times. This chain uses TRBV2 with TRBJ2-2; tentatively, D is TRBD2 (5 bases). The CDR3 extends over 13 amino acids. The germline V and J ends were trimmed by 5 bases and 3 bases, with 7 bases remaining between them. Per the germline V gene, CDR1 is SNHLY and CDR2 is FYNNEI. This CDR3 reads CASSSGYTGELFF. CDR3 bases: TGTGCCAGCAGTAGCGGCTACACCGGGGAGCTGTTTTTT.

This clone was seen more than once but under ten times. The rearrangement uses TRBV5-1 and TRBJ2-5; D gene ambiguous. V gave up 5 bases and J gave up 3 bases, with 11 bases separating them. The CDR3 covers 13 residues. CDR1 SGHRS and CDR2 YFSETQ come from the germline V gene. CDR3 protein: CASSSSGEETQYF. CDR3 in DNA: TGCGCCAGCAGTTCCTCTGGTGAAGAGACCCAGTACTTC. The full variable domain, in which reference TRBV5-1 and TRBJ2-5 provide the parts outside the CDR3, is KAGVTQTPRYLIKTRGQQVTLSCSPISGHRSVSWYQQTPGQGLQFLFEYFSETQRNKGNFPGRFSGRQFSNSRSEMNVSTLELGDSALYLCASSSSGEETQYFGPGTRLLVL.

The gene calls are TRBV9 and TRBJ2-5; D perhaps matches TRBD2 (5 bases). The CDR3 contains 15 residues. V was trimmed by 0 bases and J by 5 bases, leaving 14 bases between them. Looked up from germline, CDR1 is SGDLS and CDR2 is YYNGEE. The CDR3 nucleotides are TGTGCCAGCAGCGTAGCTACCGGGGTGGGGGAGACCCAGTACTTC. Its protein is CASSVATGVGETQYF.

The chain has TRBV5-1 and TRBJ1-1, with D uncertain. CDR1 SGHRS and CDR2 YFSETQ come from the germline V gene. The CDR3 runs to 15 residues. The ends were cut back, 0 bases at V and 1 base at J, with 10 bases in the middle. Here the CDR3 reads CASSLAGARNTEAFF. CDR3 DNA: TGCGCCAGCAGCTTGGCCGGAGCTAGGAACACTGAAGCTTTCTTT.

The chain has TRBV28 and TRBJ1-6; D call uncertain. CDR3 length equals 14 residues. Trimming removed 1 base at V and 6 bases at J, with 7 bases between. Germline CDR1 MDHEN, CDR2 SYDVKM. CDR3 amino acids: CASSLSQTNSPLHF. The CDR3 DNA is TGTGCCAGCAGTTTATCACAGACTAATTCACCCCTCCACTTT.

The chain employs TRBV6-5 and TRBJ2-2, with 8 nucleotides matching TRBD2. Germline loops: CDR1 MNHEY, CDR2 SVGAGI. This CDR3 has 15 residues. The junction had 8 bases not matched to a gene; V was cut back by 10 bases and J by 1 base. The chain's CDR3 is CATRRAGGNTGELFF. In DNA, the CDR3 is TGTGCCACCCGGCGGGCGGGGGGGAACACCGGGGAGCTGTTTTTT.

The chain employs TRBV20-1 and TRBJ2-2, with 10 nucleotides matching TRBD2. Looked up from germline, CDR1 is DFQATT and CDR2 is SNEGSKA (reference sequence). Trimming cost V 3 bases and J 4 bases; bases outside gene matches: 5. This CDR3 has 15 residues. The chain's CDR3 is CSASLAGVPTGELFF. Written as DNA, the CDR3 is TGCAGTGCTAGTCTAGCGGGGGTTCCCACCGGGGAGCTGTTTTTT.

The chain combines TRBV13 with TRBJ2-5; 10 nucleotides agree with TRBD1. Germline V gives CDR1 PRHDT, CDR2 FYEKMQ (reference sequence). Trimming removed 5 bases from V and 3 bases from J; junction bases left unmatched: 9. There are 16 residues in the CDR3. The CDR3 region is CASSLRQDRGKETQYF. The CDR3 nucleotides are TGTGCCAGCAGCCTCCGGCAGGACAGGGGGAAAGAGACCCAGTACTTC.

J is TRBJ2-2 and V is TRBV19; TRBD1 might be the D (6 bases). Trimming left V 6 bases short and J 6 bases short, with 17 bases between. The germline V gene encodes CDR1 LNHDA and CDR2 SQIVND (reference sequence). This CDR3 is 15 amino acids long. CDR3 in amino acids: CASSRGDTDAGELFF. DNA of the CDR3: TGTGCCAGTAGCAGGGGTGATACGGATGCCGGGGAGCTGTTTTTT.

In nucleotides, the CDR3 is TGTGCCAGCTCACCGACAGGGGGAAAAGAGACCCAGTACTTC. Its protein product is CASSPTGGKETQYF. V usage is TRBV18 and J usage is TRBJ2-5, with 9 bases matching TRBD1. The germline V gene has CDR1 KGHSH and CDR2 LQKENI. The CDR3 length is 14 residues. V shed 3 bases, J shed 3 bases, and the junction held 2 bases outside the gene matches.

This chain joins TRBV10-3 and TRBJ1-5; D gene uncertain. The CDR3 runs to 12 residues. Per germline, CDR1 ENHRY and CDR2 SYGVKD. V lost 2 bases and J lost 7, with 6 bases in between. The CDR3: CAISEPGQPQHF. The CDR3 DNA is TGTGCCATCAGTGAGCCTGGACAGCCCCAGCATTTT.